The 13 T cell receptor beta chains below come from one sample, sequenced in a study of blood T cell repertoires in COVID-19. Generated by immunoSEQ multiplex PCR, the TCRdb table keeps only in-frame clones and is missing some. The sample lists roughly 14,000 clones, over 65% occurring once. The sample comprised peripheral blood. The receptors were gathered from a boy between 2 and 15 years old with active or convalescent COVID-19.

In its sample, this clone was seen a few times. The V call is TRBV2, the J call TRBJ1-6, with D unclear. The length of the CDR3 is 14 residues. Germline-derived CDR1 and CDR2 are SNHLY and FYNNEI. The V and J ends lost 8 bases and 6 bases respectively, with 14 bases between them. Written as DNA, the CDR3 is TGTGCCAGCGGTACACATTTCCCTAATTCACCCCTCCACTTT. Protein sequence: CASGTHFPNSPLHF.

The chain has TRBV20-1 and TRBJ1-5; perhaps TRBD1 as D (6 bases). The CDR3 contains 11 residues. The V and J ends lost 5 bases and 7 bases respectively, with 9 bases between them. Germline V CDR1 and CDR2: DFQATT, SNEGSKA (reference sequence). The CDR3 DNA follows: TGCAGTGCTGCAGGGGACCAGCCCCAGCATTTT. Protein: CSAAGDQPQHF.

The V gene is TRBV3-1 (or the pseudogene TRBV3-2), the J gene TRBJ2-1; D is undetermined. The CDR3 is 12 residues long. Germline CDR1 reads LGHDT; CDR2 reads YNNKEL (reference sequence). The germline V and J ends were trimmed by 1 base and 8 bases, with 6 bases remaining between them. CDR3 sequence (DNA): TGTGCCAGCAGCCAAGCGTCCCATGAGCAGTTCTTC. This encodes CASSQASHEQFF.

This clone was seen a few times. The V and J genes are TRBV3-1 (or the pseudogene TRBV3-2) and TRBJ2-1, with D maybe TRBD1 (5 bases). Germline V lookup: CDR1 LGHDT, CDR2 YNNKEL (reference sequence). The germline V and J ends were trimmed by 1 base and 6 bases, with 16 bases remaining between them. The CDR3 contains 16 residues. CDR3: CASSQGLGVVGNEQFF. The CDR3 DNA follows: TGTGCCAGCAGCCAAGGCCTAGGGGTAGTTGGCAATGAGCAGTTCTTC.

The chain joins TRBV6-6 to TRBJ1-1; TRBD1 matches at 8 bases. V lost 4 bases and J lost 7; bases outside the gene matches: 8. This CDR3 contains 14 residues. CDR1 and CDR2 from the germline V gene are MNHNY and SVGAGI (reference sequence). CDR3 loop: CASSFDRGQSEAFF. DNA for the CDR3: TGTGCCAGCAGTTTTGACAGGGGACAGAGTGAAGCTTTCTTT.

This clone was seen just once. This chain joins TRBV6-2 or TRBV6-3 and TRBJ1-6; D is ambiguous. V lost 6 bases, J lost 7 bases, and 13 bases lay in between. The CDR3 consists of 14 residues. Germline V lookup: CDR1 MNHEY, CDR2 SVGEGT. The CDR3 region has the DNA TGTGCCAGCAGCCTCGCGGCGGGAAATTCACCCCTCCACTTT. Protein sequence: CASSLAAGNSPLHF.

The chain's CDR3 is CASSFAGFDGYTF. The CDR3 DNA reads TGTGCCAGCAGTTTTGCAGGGTTTGATGGCTACACCTTC. The chain combines TRBV28 with TRBJ1-2, with D perhaps TRBD1 (5 bases). Trimming cost V 3 bases and J 6 bases, with 11 bases left between them. CDR1 is MDHEN and CDR2 is SYDVKM in the germline V gene. The CDR3 totals 13 residues.

The chain uses TRBV10-1 and TRBJ2-1; tentatively, D is TRBD2 (5 bases). The CDR3 is made up of 14 amino acids. Trimming pared 2 bases from V and 5 bases from J, leaving 10 bases between. Germline lookup yields CDR1 WNHNN and CDR2 SYGVQD (reference sequence). Written as DNA, the CDR3 is TGCGCCAGCAGTGAGAGCGGAGTGGACAATGAGCAGTTCTTC. Protein product: CASSESGVDNEQFF.

This chain joins TRBV10-3 and TRBJ2-7; a possible D gene is TRBD1 (7 bases). The CDR3 covers 16 residues. V lost 4 bases and J 0 bases, leaving 16 bases between the germline ends. Germline CDR1 and CDR2: ENHRY and SYGVKD. As DNA, the CDR3 is TGTGCCATCAGTGGGGACTCCGGGACAGCCTCCTACGAGCAGTACGTC. This gives the protein CAISGDSGTASYEQYV.

V gene TRBV6-1 combines with J gene TRBJ1-1; maybe TRBD1 (5 bases). CDR3 length equals 13 residues. Trimming removed 5 bases at V and 11 bases at J, with 18 bases between. Germline CDR1 MNHNS, CDR2 SASEGT. CDR3: CASSQLAGQRAFF. CDR3 nucleotides: TGTGCCAGCAGTCAATTAGCCGGACAAAGGGCTTTCTTT.

This chain uses TRBV28 with TRBJ1-1; no clear D. CDR3 length equals 15 residues. Germline CDR1 and CDR2: MDHEN and SYDVKM. V was cut by 3 bases and J by 3 bases, with 14 bases left in between. In nucleotides, the CDR3 is TGTGCCAGCAGTTTGGGCCAGTCCGGATACACTGAAGCTTTCTTT. It yields the protein CASSLGQSGYTEAFF. The variable domain in full, completed from reference TRBV28 and TRBJ1-1, reads DVKVTQSSRYLVKRTGEKVFLECVQDMDHENMFWYRQDPGLGLRLIYFSYDVKMKEKGDIPEGYSVSREKKERFSLILESASTNQTSMYLCASSLGQSGYTEAFFGQGTRLTVV.

This clone was detected only once. V and J are TRBV5-4 and TRBJ2-1; D may be TRBD1 (8 bases). The CDR3 has 15 amino acids. V dropped 0 bases and J dropped 7 bases, with 14 bases sitting between them. Germline CDR1 and CDR2: SGHNT and YYREEE (reference sequence). The CDR3, as DNA: TGTGCCAGCAGCTTGGTAGTACAGGGGGGGAATGAGCAGTTCTTC. This codes for CASSLVVQGGNEQFF.

On this clone: One end of the junction fails to match germline, which may point to a read error. CDR3 amino acids: CASSPQGNYGYTF. DNA for the CDR3: TGTGCCAGCTCGCCACAGGGGAACTATGGCTACACCTTC. The V gene is TRBV18, the J gene TRBJ1-2; TRBD1 matches 7 bases. The CDR3 runs to 13 residues. CDR1 and CDR2 (germline): KGHSH, LQKENI.